A single T cell receptor (beta chain) is shown here with its context. Germline-derived CDR1 and CDR2 are SNHLY and FYNNEI. The ends lost 7 bases at V and 7 bases at J; junction bases unmatched: 5. CDR3 length equals 13 residues. The data were taken from a study of Ad26.COV2.S vaccination and SARS-CoV-2 variants. Treatment in this sample: some 19 received Ad26.COV2.S at low or high dose, single or two shots; roughly five received placebo; per-sample allocation not given. Sampling was performed 63 days after the first vaccine or placebo injection. Profiling relied on immunoSEQ multiplex PCR, and the TCRdb table lists in-frame clones only, not all of them. Among fewer than 800,000 clones listed, around 92% were seen once.

V gene TRBV2 combines with J gene TRBJ1-2, with TRBD1 identical over 11 bases. The sequences come from peripheral blood, collected in a trial of Ad26.COV2.S vaccine versus placebo. The clonotype was recovered from a person between 18 and 65 years old who received the Ad26.COV2.S COVID-19 vaccine or a placebo. Written as DNA, the CDR3 is TGTGCCAGCACCGGACAGGGGGCGGCTGGCTACACCTTC. It translates to CASTGQGAAGYTF.